Each of the 6 T cell receptor beta chains below was sequenced from the same sample in a study of cytomegalovirus exposure and HLA in healthy donors. Data came from immunoSEQ multiplex PCR; TCRdb stores just in-frame clones and leaves some out. The sample records 57,000 or so clones, 90% to 97% being singletons. The sample comprised PBMCs. The receptors shown here come from a man aged 18-30 years in good health and CMV-seronegative.

V gene TRBV6-4 combines with J gene TRBJ2-2; 12 nucleotides agree with TRBD2. Losses at the gene ends were 7 bases for V and 4 bases for J; bases not matched to a gene: 7. This CDR3 contains 16 residues. Germline V CDR1 and CDR2: MRHNA, SNTAGT. The CDR3 protein is CASTRTSGKVTGELFF. CDR3 DNA: TGTGCCAGCACCCGGACTAGCGGGAAGGTCACCGGGGAGCTGTTTTTT.

In its sample, this clone was seen once. This chain joins TRBV27 and TRBJ2-3, with D perhaps matching TRBD1 (6 bases). CDR3 size: 17 residues. CDR1 MNHEY and CDR2 SMNVEV come from the germline V gene (reference sequence). Trimming cost V 0 bases and J 3 bases, with 16 bases left between them. The CDR3 sequence: CASSLSARTARTDTQYF. CDR3 DNA sequence: TGTGCCAGCAGTTTATCGGCCCGGACAGCCCGAACAGATACGCAGTATTTT.

The chain couples TRBV5-1 to TRBJ2-1, with D tentatively TRBD2 (6 bases). CDR1 and CDR2 (germline): SGHRS, YFSETQ. Between the trimmed V and J ends, which lost 4 bases and 6 bases, there was a span of 14 bases. The CDR3 runs to 14 residues. DNA for the CDR3: TGCGCCAGCAGCCCCGGGGGTTACGGCAATGAGCAGTTCTTC. Translating gives CASSPGGYGNEQFF.

This chain links TRBV5-1 with TRBJ2-7; D gene uncertain. This CDR3 has 15 residues. From germline, CDR1 is SGHRS and CDR2 YFSETQ. V gave up 0 bases and J gave up 0 bases, with 10 bases separating them. CDR3 region: CASSLGTAYSYEQYF. As DNA, the CDR3 is TGCGCCAGCAGCTTGGGCACAGCTTACTCCTACGAGCAGTACTTC.

V and J are TRBV7-2 and TRBJ2-5; 11 bases are shared with TRBD2. Germline CDR1 and CDR2: SGHTA and FQGNSA. This CDR3 has 16 amino acids. Trimming took 2 bases from V and 3 from J; bases not matched to a gene: 5. The CDR3 loop is CASSLRKTSGKETQYF. In nucleotides, the CDR3 is TGTGCCAGCAGCTTACGCAAGACTAGCGGGAAAGAGACCCAGTACTTC.

This chain uses TRBV5-1 with TRBJ2-2; D is undetermined. Per germline, CDR1 SGHRS and CDR2 YFSETQ. The CDR3 has 15 residues. Trimming took 0 bases from V and 1 from J, leaving 7 bases between them. CDR3 loop: CASSLAPGNTGELFF. Here the CDR3 DNA reads TGCGCCAGCAGCTTGGCTCCCGGGAACACCGGGGAGCTGTTTTTT.